This TCR beta chain was identified during a study of beta chain features in type 1 diabetes. Staining for CD45RO/CCR7/CD25/CD127/CD95/CD27 allowed sorting of CD4+ naive, central memory, regulatory and stem cell-like memory cells. The junction had 13 bases not matched to a gene; V was cut back by 6 bases and J by 4 bases. The CDR3 sequence is 16 residues long. Germline V lookup: CDR1 MNHNY, CDR2 SVGAGI (reference sequence). Reverse transcribing all isolated RNA meant expressed TCRB transcripts were sequenced. The method was immunoSEQ multiplex PCR; TCRdb's version includes in-frame clones alone and lacks a portion of them. The repertoire includes 300,000 to 400,000 clones, over 8.5% of them detected once, and 0.55% to 0.75% sits in the top ten. About this clone: Its antigen remains unknown.

Study results and caveats: Type 1 diabetes patients had VDJ junctions that carried fewer insertions and more deletions. Type 1 diabetes patients had moderately but significantly shorter TCRB CDR3s in all four CD4+ subsets.

V gene TRBV6-6 combines with J gene TRBJ2-7, with 9 bases fitting TRBD1. This clonotype was obtained from a man between 25 and 39 years old with type 1 diabetes. Sequencing was done on a sample of central memory CD4+ T cells from blood. Here the CDR3 reads CASRGRTGGQGYEQYF. CDR3 DNA sequence: TGTGCCAGCAGAGGGCGGACTGGGGGACAGGGTTACGAGCAGTACTTC.